The 6 T cell receptor beta chains listed next were all sequenced from one sample in a study of blood T cell repertoires in COVID-19. Sequencing was performed with immunoSEQ multiplex PCR; in TCRdb, only in-frame clones are kept and a portion is missing. This sample has a few hundred thousand clones, with roughly 87% found just once. The sequencing input was PBMCs or T cells enriched from blood (not recorded which). Every receptor here comes from a woman aged 50 to 65 who had recovered from COVID-19.

The chain is built from TRBV4-1 and TRBJ1-1; unclear D gene. V lost 1 base to trimming and J lost 2 bases, with 5 bases between them. Germline loops: CDR1 MGHRA, CDR2 YSYEKL. This CDR3 region has 13 residues. CDR3 in DNA: TGCGCCAGCAGCCAAGTCATCAACACTGAAGCTTTCTTT. Its translation is CASSQVINTEAFF.

In nucleotides, the CDR3 is TGTGCCTGGAGCGGCCCGGGGGCCTACGAGCAGTACTTC. It translates to CAWSGPGAYEQYF. The chain joins TRBV30 to TRBJ2-7; possibly TRBD2 for D (6 bases). This CDR3 has 13 residues. From germline, CDR1 is GTSNPN and CDR2 SVGIG (reference sequence). The V end was cut by 3 bases, the J end by 2 bases, with 11 bases between.

This sequence joins TRBV4-2 and TRBJ1-1, with unresolved D. V was clipped by 1 base and J by 1 base, with 7 bases between them. From germline, CDR1 is LGHNA and CDR2 YNFKEQ. The CDR3 loop spans 14 amino acids. CDR3 DNA: TGTGCCAGCAGCCAAGTATCTTCGAACACTGAAGCTTTCTTT. Translation gives CASSQVSSNTEAFF.

This clone was seen once. The chain uses TRBV7-2 and TRBJ2-4, with D maybe TRBD2 (6 bases). The germline V gene encodes CDR1 SGHTA and CDR2 FQGNSA. The ends were cut back, 1 base at V and 0 bases at J, with 16 bases in the middle. The CDR3 contains 18 residues. CDR3 amino acids: CASSLEAGGLLAKNIQYF. The CDR3 region has the DNA TGTGCCAGCAGCTTAGAGGCAGGAGGGCTCCTAGCCAAAAACATTCAGTACTTC.

The rearrangement joins TRBV5-1 to TRBJ1-5, with D perhaps matching TRBD1 (6 bases). Germline V lookup: CDR1 SGHRS, CDR2 YFSETQ. The CDR3 length is 15 residues. V lost 0 bases and J lost 4, with 11 bases in between. CDR3 nucleotide sequence: TGCGCCAGCAGCTTGGGAGGACAGACAAATCAGCCCCAGCATTTT. Amino acids: CASSLGGQTNQPQHF. Filled out from reference TRBV5-1 and TRBJ1-5, the complete variable domain reads KAGVTQTPRYLIKTRGQQVTLSCSPISGHRSVSWYQQTPGQGLQFLFEYFSETQRNKGNFPGRFSGRQFSNSRSEMNVSTLELGDSALYLCASSLGGQTNQPQHFGDGTRLSIL.

This chain joins TRBV2 and TRBJ2-7, with 7 bases fitting TRBD2. This CDR3 is 10 amino acids long. Looked up from germline, CDR1 is SNHLY and CDR2 is FYNNEI. The ends lost 11 bases at V and 7 bases at J; junction bases unmatched: 5. The CDR3 loop reads CAGGELEQYF. The CDR3 DNA reads as TGTGCCGGGGGGGAGTTAGAGCAGTACTTC.